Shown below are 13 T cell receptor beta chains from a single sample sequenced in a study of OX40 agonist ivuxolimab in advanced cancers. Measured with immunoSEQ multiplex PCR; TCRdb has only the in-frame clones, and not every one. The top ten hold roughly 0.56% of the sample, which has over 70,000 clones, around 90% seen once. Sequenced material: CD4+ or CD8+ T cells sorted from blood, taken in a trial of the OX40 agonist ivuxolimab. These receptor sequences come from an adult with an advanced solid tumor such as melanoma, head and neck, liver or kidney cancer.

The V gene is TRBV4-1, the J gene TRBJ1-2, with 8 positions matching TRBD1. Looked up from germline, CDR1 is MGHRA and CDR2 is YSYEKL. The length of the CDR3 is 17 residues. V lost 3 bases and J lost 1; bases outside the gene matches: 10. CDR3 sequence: CASSQLDRVSRNYGYTF. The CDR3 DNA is TGCGCCAGCAGCCAGCTGGACAGGGTGTCCCGTAACTATGGCTACACCTTC.

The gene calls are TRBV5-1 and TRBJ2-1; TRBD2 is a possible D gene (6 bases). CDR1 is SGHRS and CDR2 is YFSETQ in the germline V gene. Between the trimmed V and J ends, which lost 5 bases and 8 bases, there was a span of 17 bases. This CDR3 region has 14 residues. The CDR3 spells CASREGRTPYEQFF. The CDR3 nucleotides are TGCGCCAGCAGGGAGGGTCGAACCCCTTATGAGCAGTTCTTC.

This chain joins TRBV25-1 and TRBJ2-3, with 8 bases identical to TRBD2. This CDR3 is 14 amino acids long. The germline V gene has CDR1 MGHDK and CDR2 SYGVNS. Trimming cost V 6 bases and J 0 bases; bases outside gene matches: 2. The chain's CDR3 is CASRASGSTDTQYF. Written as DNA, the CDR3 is TGTGCCAGCAGGGCTAGCGGGAGCACAGATACGCAGTATTTT.

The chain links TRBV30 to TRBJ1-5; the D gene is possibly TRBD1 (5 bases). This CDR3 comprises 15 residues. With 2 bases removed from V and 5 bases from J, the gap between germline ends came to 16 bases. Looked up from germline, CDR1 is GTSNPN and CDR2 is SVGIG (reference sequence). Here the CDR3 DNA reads TGTGCCTGGAGTTCCTTGGGAGGGGAAGATCAGCCCCAGCATTTT. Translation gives CAWSSLGGEDQPQHF.

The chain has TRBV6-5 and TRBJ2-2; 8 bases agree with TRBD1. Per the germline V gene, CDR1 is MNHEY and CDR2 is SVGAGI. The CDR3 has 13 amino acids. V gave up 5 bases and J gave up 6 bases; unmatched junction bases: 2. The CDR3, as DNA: TGTGCCAGCAGTCAGGGGGCTTCCGGGGAGCTGTTTTTT. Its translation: CASSQGASGELFF.

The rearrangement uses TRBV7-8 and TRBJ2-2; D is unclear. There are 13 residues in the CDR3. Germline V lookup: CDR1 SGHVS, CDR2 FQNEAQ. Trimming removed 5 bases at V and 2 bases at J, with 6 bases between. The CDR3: CASSTQNTGELFF. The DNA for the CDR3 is TGTGCCAGCAGCACGCAAAACACCGGGGAGCTGTTTTTT.

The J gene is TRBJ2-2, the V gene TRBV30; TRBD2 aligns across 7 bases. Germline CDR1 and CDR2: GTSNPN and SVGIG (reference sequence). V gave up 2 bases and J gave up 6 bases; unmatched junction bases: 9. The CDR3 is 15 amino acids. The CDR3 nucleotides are TGTGCCTGGAGTTGGGGCGGGAGTAACGCCGGGGAGCTGTTTTTT. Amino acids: CAWSWGGSNAGELFF.

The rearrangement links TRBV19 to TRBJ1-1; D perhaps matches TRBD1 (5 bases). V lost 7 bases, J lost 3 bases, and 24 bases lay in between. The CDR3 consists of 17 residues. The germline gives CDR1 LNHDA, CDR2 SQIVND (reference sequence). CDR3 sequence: CASIGVKGGVEDTEAFF. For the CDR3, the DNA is TGTGCCAGTATAGGGGTGAAGGGAGGCGTCGAGGACACTGAAGCTTTCTTT. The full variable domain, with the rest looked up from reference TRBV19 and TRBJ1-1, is DGGITQSPKYLFRKEGQNVTLSCEQNLNHDAMYWYRQDPGQGLRLIYYSQIVNDFQKGDIAEGYSVSREKKESFPLTVTSAQKNPTAFYLCASIGVKGGVEDTEAFFGQGTRLTVV.

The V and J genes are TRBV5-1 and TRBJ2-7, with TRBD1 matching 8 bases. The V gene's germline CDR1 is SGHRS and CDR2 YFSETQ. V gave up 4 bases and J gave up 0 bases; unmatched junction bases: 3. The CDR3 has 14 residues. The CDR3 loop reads CASSRTGSSYEQYF. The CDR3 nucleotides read TGCGCCAGCAGCAGGACAGGGAGCTCCTACGAGCAGTACTTC.

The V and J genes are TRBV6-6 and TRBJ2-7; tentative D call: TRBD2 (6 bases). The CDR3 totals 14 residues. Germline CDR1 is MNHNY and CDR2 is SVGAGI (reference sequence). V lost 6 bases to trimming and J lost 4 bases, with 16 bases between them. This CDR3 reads CASRNSGYSYEQYF. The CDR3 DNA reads TGTGCCAGCAGAAATAGCGGATACTCGTACGAGCAGTACTTC.

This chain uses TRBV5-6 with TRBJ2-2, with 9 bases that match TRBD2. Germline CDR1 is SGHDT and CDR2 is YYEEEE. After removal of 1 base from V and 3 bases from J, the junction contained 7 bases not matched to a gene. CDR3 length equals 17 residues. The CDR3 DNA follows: TGTGCCAGCAGCTTGTTGGCTAGCGGGACCCACACCGGGGAGCTGTTTTTT. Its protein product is CASSLLASGTHTGELFF.

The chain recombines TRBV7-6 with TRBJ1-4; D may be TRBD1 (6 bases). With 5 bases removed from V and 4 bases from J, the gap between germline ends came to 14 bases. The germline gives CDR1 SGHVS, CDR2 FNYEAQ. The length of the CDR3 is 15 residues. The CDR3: CASSKERDINEKLFF. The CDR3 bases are TGTGCCAGCAGCAAGGAGCGGGACATTAATGAAAAACTGTTTTTT. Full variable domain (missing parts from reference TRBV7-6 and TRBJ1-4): GAGVSQSPRYKVTKRGQDVALRCDPISGHVSLYWYRQALGQGPEFLTYFNYEAQQDKSGLPNDRFSAERPEGSISTLTIQRTEQRDSAMYRCASSKERDINEKLFFGSGTQLSVL.

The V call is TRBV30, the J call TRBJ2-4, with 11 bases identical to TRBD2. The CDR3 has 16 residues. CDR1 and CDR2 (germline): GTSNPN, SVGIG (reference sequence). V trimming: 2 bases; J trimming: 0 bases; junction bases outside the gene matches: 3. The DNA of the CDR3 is TGTGCCTGGAGTCTCGGACTAGCGGGAGCCAAAAACATTCAGTACTTC. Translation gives CAWSLGLAGAKNIQYF. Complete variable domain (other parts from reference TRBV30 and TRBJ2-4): SQTIHQWPATLVQPVGSPLSLECTVEGTSNPNLYWYRQAAGRGLQLLFYSVGIGQISSEVPQNLSASRPQDRQFILSSKKLLLSDSGFYLCAWSLGLAGAKNIQYFGAGTRLSVL.